This record concerns one T cell receptor (beta chain) sequence. From the germline J gene comes the end of the CDR3, since the read stops 3 residues before it. The data are from a study of Tregs in tolerant kidney transplant recipients. Measured with immunoSEQ multiplex PCR; TCRdb has only the in-frame clones, and not every one. Its table records some 52,000 clones. The CDR3 sequence is 13 residues long. Germline CDR1 reads KGHSH; CDR2 reads LQKENI. This sequence originates from a human donor who received a combined kidney and bone marrow transplant. The V call is TRBV18, the J call TRBJ1-2; D unclear. The sample in question was CD4+ T cells from blood, obtained before the transplant. The CDR3 sequence is CASSPLAVEGYTF. CDR3 DNA (partial): TGTGCCAGCTCACCACTAGCCGTAGAAGGC.